What follows are 22 T cell receptor beta chains derived from one specimen sequenced in a study of blood T cell repertoires in COVID-19. Generated by immunoSEQ multiplex PCR, the TCRdb table keeps only in-frame clones and is missing some. The sample lists 250,000 to 350,000 clones, around 82% occurring once. The sequencing sample was made of peripheral blood. The receptors derive from a human donor with COVID-19, enrolled during active disease. The donor label of this sample is uncertain.

The gene calls are TRBV5-1 and TRBJ1-1, with TRBD1 matching 9 bases. Trimming took 6 bases from V and 0 from J; bases not matched to a gene: 3. The CDR3 loop spans 14 amino acids. The germline gives CDR1 SGHRS, CDR2 YFSETQ. Here the CDR3 DNA reads TGCGCCAGCACTAGACAGGGGGTGAACACTGAAGCTTTCTTT. Translated, it gives CASTRQGVNTEAFF.

V usage is TRBV25-1 and J usage is TRBJ1-2; D is ambiguous. The CDR3 extends over 14 amino acids. CDR1 and CDR2 from the germline V gene are MGHDK and SYGVNS. V lost 1 base to trimming and J lost 8 bases, with 14 bases between them. CDR3 sequence: CASSEFGDSGGYTF. CDR3 bases: TGTGCCAGCAGTGAATTCGGGGATTCCGGGGGCTACACCTTC.

This chain uses TRBV10-3 with TRBJ2-1, with D unclear. Germline CDR1 ENHRY, CDR2 SYGVKD. This CDR3 region has 11 residues. The ends were cut back, 2 bases at V and 9 bases at J, with 5 bases in the middle. CDR3 residues: CAISENSEQFF. The CDR3 DNA follows: TGTGCCATCAGTGAGAACAGTGAGCAGTTCTTC.

The rearrangement joins TRBV11-2 to TRBJ2-3; no clear D gene. Germline lookup yields CDR1 SGHAT and CDR2 FQNNGV. Deletions cut 1 base from V and 0 bases from J, with 11 bases between. CDR3 length equals 16 residues. For the CDR3, the DNA is TGTGCCAGCAGCTTAGGGGTCGACGGGAGCACAGATACGCAGTATTTT. It codes for CASSLGVDGSTDTQYF.

The chain employs TRBV9 and TRBJ1-2; 8 bases are shared with TRBD1. The CDR3 has 15 amino acids. Looked up from germline, CDR1 is SGDLS and CDR2 is YYNGEE. V was clipped by 2 bases and J by 1 base; unmatched bases: 4. The CDR3 coding sequence is TGTGCCAGCAGCGTCCGGACAGGGCATAACTATGGCTACACCTTC. Translating gives CASSVRTGHNYGYTF.

About this clone itself: Other nucleotide sequences from this sample produce the same CDR3. The genes are TRBV5-1 and TRBJ1-5; D uncertain. The germline CDR1 and CDR2 sequences are SGHRS and YFSETQ. V was clipped by 0 bases and J by 3 bases, with 7 bases between them. The CDR3 is 14 residues long. CDR3 sequence reads: CASSLDSSNQPQHF. DNA for the CDR3: TGCGCCAGCAGCTTGGACAGTTCCAATCAGCCCCAGCATTTT.

The chain employs TRBV19 and TRBJ2-5; D remains unclear. The V gene lost 5 bases and the J gene lost 5 bases, with 15 bases spanning the gap. Germline V gene lookup returns CDR1 LNHDA and CDR2 SQIVND (reference sequence). The length of the CDR3 is 14 residues. CDR3 loop: CASSLRLTGETQYF. CDR3 nucleotide sequence: TGTGCCAGTAGTCTGCGTCTCACCGGGGAGACCCAGTACTTC.

V usage is TRBV4-3 and J usage is TRBJ2-3; maybe TRBD2 (6 bases). The germline V gene encodes CDR1 LGHNA and CDR2 YSLEER. CDR3 length equals 16 residues. V was pared by 1 base and J by 3 bases, with 14 bases between. Here the CDR3 reads CASSQGSAGLTDTQYF. The CDR3 coding sequence is TGCGCCAGCAGCCAAGGGTCGGCGGGGTTGACAGATACGCAGTATTTT.

This clone appeared once. V usage is TRBV28 and J usage is TRBJ1-4, with 9 bases identical to TRBD1. This CDR3 spans 15 amino acids. Germline CDR1 is MDHEN and CDR2 is SYDVKM. V shed 5 bases and J 6 bases; nucleotides not matched to a gene: 7. CDR3 sequence reads: CASSPHTGGDEKLFF. The CDR3 DNA reads as TGTGCCAGCAGTCCTCATACAGGGGGCGATGAAAAACTGTTTTTT.

The chain links TRBV19 to TRBJ1-1; D remains ambiguous. The CDR3 is made up of 12 amino acids. Trimming stripped 6 bases from V and 2 bases from J, with 7 bases between. Looked up from germline, CDR1 is LNHDA and CDR2 is SQIVND (reference sequence). The CDR3 loop is CASSKQNTEAFF. CDR3 nucleotide sequence: TGTGCCAGTAGCAAACAAAACACTGAAGCTTTCTTT.

The chain combines TRBV19 with TRBJ2-1; 16 bases fit TRBD2. CDR3 size: 16 residues. Trimming removed 5 bases from V and 8 bases from J; junction bases left unmatched: 6. Per the germline V gene, CDR1 is LNHDA and CDR2 is SQIVND (reference sequence). The CDR3 here is CASSQPGLAGGDEQFF. The DNA for the CDR3 is TGTGCCAGTAGTCAGCCGGGACTAGCGGGAGGGGATGAGCAGTTCTTC.

The chain carries TRBV6-5 and TRBJ2-3, with 7 bases lining up with TRBD1. Trimming at V came to 5 bases and at J to 1 base, leaving 6 bases not matched to a gene. The CDR3 totals 15 residues. CDR1 and CDR2 (germline): MNHEY, SVGAGI. This chain's CDR3 is CASSMDRRRTDTQYF. The CDR3 DNA is TGTGCCAGCAGTATGGACAGGAGACGCACAGATACGCAGTATTTT.

The V and J genes are TRBV5-1 and TRBJ2-7, with TRBD2 as a possible D gene (5 bases). Germline CDR1 SGHRS, CDR2 YFSETQ. V lost 4 bases and J lost 5, with 22 bases in between. The CDR3 covers 16 residues. As DNA, the CDR3 is TGCGCCAGCAGCCATCCCCGGGGTCGAGAAGGCAACGAGCAGTACTTC. The encoded protein is CASSHPRGREGNEQYF. The full variable domain, rest sourced from reference TRBV5-1 and TRBJ2-7, is KAGVTQTPRYLIKTRGQQVTLSCSPISGHRSVSWYQQTPGQGLQFLFEYFSETQRNKGNFPGRFSGRQFSNSRSEMNVSTLELGDSALYLCASSHPRGREGNEQYFGPGTRLTVT.

Concerning this clone: Other DNA sequences from this sample encode an identical CDR3 as well. The V call is TRBV6-5, the J call TRBJ1-2; possible D gene TRBD1, 5 bases. The V and J ends lost 6 bases and 4 bases respectively, with 6 bases between them. Germline V gives CDR1 MNHEY, CDR2 SVGAGI. This CDR3 has 11 residues. CDR3 loop: CASRGLYGYTF. CDR3 in DNA: TGTGCCAGCAGGGGACTCTATGGCTACACCTTC.

This chain connects TRBV7-9 to TRBJ1-2, with 10 bases aligning to TRBD1. Germline assignment: CDR1 SEHNR and CDR2 FQNEAQ (reference sequence). CDR3 length: 14 residues. V lost 4 bases and J lost 2; bases outside the gene matches: 1. The CDR3 nucleotides read TGTGCCAGCAGCTCGGACAGGGGGAACTATGGCTACACCTTC. Translated: CASSSDRGNYGYTF.

The chain employs TRBV10-3 and TRBJ1-3; D possibly corresponds to TRBD1 (6 bases). Per the germline V gene, CDR1 is ENHRY and CDR2 is SYGVKD. V was shortened by 0 bases and J by 4 bases, with 10 bases between the two germline ends. The CDR3 consists of 15 residues. CDR3 amino acids: CAISESAGEGNTIYF. The CDR3, as DNA: TGTGCCATCAGTGAGTCAGCAGGGGAGGGAAACACCATATATTTT.

The chain recombines TRBV5-4 with TRBJ1-1; D is perhaps TRBD1 (5 bases). Germline V gene sequence: CDR1 SGHNT, CDR2 YYREEE (reference sequence). Trimming left V 4 bases short and J 6 bases short, with 16 bases between. The CDR3 is 14 amino acids. DNA for the CDR3: TGTGCCAGCAGCCTGACAAGGTCGGGGGCTGAAGCTTTCTTT. This gives the protein CASSLTRSGAEAFF.

This chain connects TRBV7-2 to TRBJ1-3, with a possible D match to TRBD1 (6 bases). Trimming took off 0 bases at V and 4 bases at J, with 10 bases between the two ends. Germline V lookup: CDR1 SGHTA, CDR2 FQGNSA. The CDR3 contains 15 residues. Here the CDR3 reads CASSLAGTPGNTIYF. In nucleotides, the CDR3 is TGTGCCAGCAGCTTAGCCGGGACACCCGGAAACACCATATATTTT.

The V call is TRBV4-3, the J call TRBJ1-1, with 8 bases lining up with TRBD1. CDR1 and CDR2 from the germline V gene are LGHNA and YSLEER. Unmatched junction bases numbered 2, after V lost 3 bases and J lost 5 bases. The CDR3 sequence is 13 residues long. This CDR3 reads CASSQTGVTEAFF. The CDR3, as DNA: TGCGCCAGCAGCCAGACAGGGGTGACTGAAGCTTTCTTT.

By frequency in the sample, this clone is medium-sized. This chain links TRBV9 with TRBJ1-3; TRBD1 is a possible D gene (5 bases). With 0 bases removed from V and 4 bases from J, the gap between germline ends came to 8 bases. The CDR3 has 14 amino acids. CDR1 and CDR2 (germline): SGDLS, YYNGEE. In DNA form, the CDR3 reads TGTGCCAGCAGCGTAGCAGGGCACGGAAACACCATATATTTT. Its protein product is CASSVAGHGNTIYF.

This clone was seen just once. Here the CDR3 reads CASSLGQGQPQHF. The CDR3 DNA reads TGTGCCAGCAGTCTAGGACAGGGGCAGCCCCAGCATTTT. V usage is TRBV2 and J usage is TRBJ1-5; 9 nucleotides agree with TRBD1. The CDR3 loop spans 13 amino acids. Germline V gene lookup returns CDR1 SNHLY and CDR2 FYNNEI. Unmatched junction bases numbered 3, after V lost 5 bases and J lost 7 bases.

The V gene is TRBV19, the J gene TRBJ2-7; D perhaps matches TRBD2 (6 bases). There are 15 residues in the CDR3. CDR1 is LNHDA and CDR2 is SQIVND in the germline V gene (reference sequence). The V end was cut by 6 bases, the J end by 0 bases, with 15 bases between. CDR3 amino acids: CASSTSRTTSYEQYF. The CDR3 nucleotides read TGTGCCAGTAGCACTAGCCGCACGACCTCCTACGAGCAGTACTTC.